In its sample, the clone carrying this TCR beta chain ranks as medium-sized. Four subsets defined by CD45RA and CD27 were sorted after CD3, CD4, CD8 and live/dead staining. Germline trimming cut 4 bases from V and 4 bases from J; bases unmatched to any gene: 7. Germline V gene lookup returns CDR1 SGHTS and CDR2 YDEGEE. This CDR3 is built from 15 residues. The data stem from a study of naive and memory T cell subsets. The beta constant-region primer was an equimolar mix of two oligonucleotides covering TRBC1 and TRBC2. TCRdb redid the calling of the UMI-ligation and nested PCR reads with MiXCR, one entry per CDR3 protein. The sample lists tens of thousands of distinct CDR3 sequences; 10% to 15% were seen once.

Material for sequencing was effector memory CD4+ T cells from blood. Stated subset: effector memory, CD45RA- CD27-. The origin of this receptor is a human donor in good health. The chain links TRBV5-8 to TRBJ1-1; 10 bases align to TRBD1. This CDR3 reads CASSRRRTGGTEAFF. CDR3 nucleotide sequence: TGTGCCAGCAGCCGAAGGCGGACAGGGGGCACTGAAGCTTTCTTT.